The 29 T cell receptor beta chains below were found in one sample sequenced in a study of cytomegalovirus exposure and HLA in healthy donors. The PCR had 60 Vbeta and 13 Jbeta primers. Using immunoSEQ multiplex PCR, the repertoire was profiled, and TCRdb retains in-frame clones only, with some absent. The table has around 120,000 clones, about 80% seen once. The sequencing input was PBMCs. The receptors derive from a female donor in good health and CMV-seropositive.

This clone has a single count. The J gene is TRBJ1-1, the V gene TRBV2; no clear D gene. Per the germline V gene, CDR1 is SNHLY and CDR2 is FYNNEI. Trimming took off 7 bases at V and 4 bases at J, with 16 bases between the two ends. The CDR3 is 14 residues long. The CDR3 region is CASMGKRESTEAFF. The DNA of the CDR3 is TGTGCCAGCATGGGTAAGAGGGAAAGCACTGAAGCTTTCTTT.

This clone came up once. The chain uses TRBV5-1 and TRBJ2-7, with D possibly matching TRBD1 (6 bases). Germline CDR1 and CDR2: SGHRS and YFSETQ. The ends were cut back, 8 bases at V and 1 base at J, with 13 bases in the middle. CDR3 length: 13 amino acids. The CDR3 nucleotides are TGCGCCAGAGCACCAGGGGAGTCCTACGAGCAGTACTTC. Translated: CARAPGESYEQYF.

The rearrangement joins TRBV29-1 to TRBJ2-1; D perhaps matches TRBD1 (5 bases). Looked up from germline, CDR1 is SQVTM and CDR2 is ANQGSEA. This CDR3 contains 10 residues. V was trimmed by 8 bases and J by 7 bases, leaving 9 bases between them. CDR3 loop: CSIGVNEQFF. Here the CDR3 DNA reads TGCAGCATAGGGGTGAATGAGCAGTTCTTC.

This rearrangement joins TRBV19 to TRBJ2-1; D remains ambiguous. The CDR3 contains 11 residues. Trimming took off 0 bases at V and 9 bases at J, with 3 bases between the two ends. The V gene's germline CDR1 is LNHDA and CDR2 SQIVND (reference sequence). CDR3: CASSIDLEQFF. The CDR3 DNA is TGTGCCAGTAGTATAGATCTTGAGCAGTTCTTC.

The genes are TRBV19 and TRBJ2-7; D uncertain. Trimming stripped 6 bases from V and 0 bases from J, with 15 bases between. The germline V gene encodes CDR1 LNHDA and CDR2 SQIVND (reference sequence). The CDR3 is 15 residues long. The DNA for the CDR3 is TGTGCCAGTAGAAGAGAGTTTTCAAGCTCCTACGAGCAGTACTTC. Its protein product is CASRREFSSSYEQYF.

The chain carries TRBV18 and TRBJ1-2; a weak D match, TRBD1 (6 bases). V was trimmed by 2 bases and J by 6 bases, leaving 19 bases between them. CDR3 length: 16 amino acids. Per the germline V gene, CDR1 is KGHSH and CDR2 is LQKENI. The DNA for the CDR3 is TGTGCCAGCTCACCAGGGGTCCGAACAGGGAAGGATGGCTACACCTTC. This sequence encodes CASSPGVRTGKDGYTF.

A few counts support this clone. The CDR3 loop reads CASSQATNTGELFF. The CDR3 nucleotides read TGTGCCAGCAGCCAAGCTACGAACACCGGGGAGCTGTTTTTT. The rearrangement joins TRBV4-2 to TRBJ2-2; D gene uncertain. The CDR3 is 14 amino acids. V lost 1 base to trimming and J lost 0 bases, with 3 bases between them. CDR1 LGHNA and CDR2 YNFKEQ come from the germline V gene.

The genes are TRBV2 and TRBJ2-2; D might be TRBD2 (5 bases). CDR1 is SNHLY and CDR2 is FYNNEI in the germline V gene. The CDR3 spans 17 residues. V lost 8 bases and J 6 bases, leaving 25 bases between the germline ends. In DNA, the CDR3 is TGTGCCAGCTGCGACCTAGCTCGGACCACCACACCCGGGGAGCTGTTTTTT. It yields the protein CASCDLARTTTPGELFF.

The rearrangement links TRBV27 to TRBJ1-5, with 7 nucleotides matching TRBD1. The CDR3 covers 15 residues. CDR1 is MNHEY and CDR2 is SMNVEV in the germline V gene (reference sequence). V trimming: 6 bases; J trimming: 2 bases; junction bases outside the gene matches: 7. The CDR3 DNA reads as TGTGCCAGCAGACTAAGGGGGCTGGGCAATCAGCCCCAGCATTTT. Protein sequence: CASRLRGLGNQPQHF.

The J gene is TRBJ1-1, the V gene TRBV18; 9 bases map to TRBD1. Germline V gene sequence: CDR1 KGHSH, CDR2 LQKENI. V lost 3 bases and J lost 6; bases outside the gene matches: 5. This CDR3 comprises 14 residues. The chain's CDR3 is CASSPRGQGSEAFF. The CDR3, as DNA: TGTGCCAGCTCACCCCGAGGACAGGGGTCTGAAGCTTTCTTT.

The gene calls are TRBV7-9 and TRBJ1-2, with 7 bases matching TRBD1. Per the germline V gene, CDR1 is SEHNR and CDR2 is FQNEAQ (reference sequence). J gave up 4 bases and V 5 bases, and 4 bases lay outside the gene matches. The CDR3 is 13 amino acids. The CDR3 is CASSGTDFYGYTF. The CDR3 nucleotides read TGTGCCAGCAGCGGGACAGATTTCTATGGCTACACCTTC.

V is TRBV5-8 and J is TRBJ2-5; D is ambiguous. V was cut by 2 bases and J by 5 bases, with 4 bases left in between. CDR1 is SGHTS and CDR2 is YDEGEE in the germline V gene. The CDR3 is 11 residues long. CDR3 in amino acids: CASSFPETQYF. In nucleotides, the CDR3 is TGTGCCAGCAGCTTTCCGGAGACCCAGTACTTC.

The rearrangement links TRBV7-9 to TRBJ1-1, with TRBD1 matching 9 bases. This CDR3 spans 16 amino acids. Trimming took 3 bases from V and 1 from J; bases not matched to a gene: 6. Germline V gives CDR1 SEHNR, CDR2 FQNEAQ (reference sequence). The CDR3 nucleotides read TGTGCCAGCAGCTTTCTTGGACAGGGGACGAACACTGAAGCTTTCTTT. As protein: CASSFLGQGTNTEAFF.

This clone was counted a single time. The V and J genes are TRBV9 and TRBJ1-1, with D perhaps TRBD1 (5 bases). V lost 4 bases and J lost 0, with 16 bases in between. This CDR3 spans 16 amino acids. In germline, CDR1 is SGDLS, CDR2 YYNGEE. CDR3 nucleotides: TGTGCCAGCAGCCCCAGGGCTGGGGTCATGAACACTGAAGCTTTCTTT. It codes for CASSPRAGVMNTEAFF. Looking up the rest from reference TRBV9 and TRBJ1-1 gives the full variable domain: DSGVTQTPKHLITATGQRVTLRCSPRSGDLSVYWYQQSLDQGLQFLIQYYNGEERAKGNILERFSAQQFPDLHSELNLSSLELGDSALYFCASSPRAGVMNTEAFFGQGTRLTVV.

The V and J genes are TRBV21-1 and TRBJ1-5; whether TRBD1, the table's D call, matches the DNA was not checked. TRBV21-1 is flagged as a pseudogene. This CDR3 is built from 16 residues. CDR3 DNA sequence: TGTGCCAGCAGCAAACGAGCAGGGCAAGGGAATCAGCCCCAGCATTTT. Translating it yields CASSKRAGQGNQPQHF.

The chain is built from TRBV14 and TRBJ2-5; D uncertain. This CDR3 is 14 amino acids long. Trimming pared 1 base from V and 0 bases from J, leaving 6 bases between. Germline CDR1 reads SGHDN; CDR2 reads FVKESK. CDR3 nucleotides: TGTGCCAGCAGCCAAGGTTATTACCAAGAGACCCAGTACTTC. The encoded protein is CASSQGYYQETQYF. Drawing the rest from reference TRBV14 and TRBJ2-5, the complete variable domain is EAGVTQFPSHSVIEKGQTVTLRCDPISGHDNLYWYRRVMGKEIKFLLHFVKESKQDESGMPNNRFLAERTGGTYSTLKVQPAELEDSGVYFCASSQGYYQETQYFGPGTRLLVL.

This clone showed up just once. CDR3 region: CASSLGGRGANVLTF. The CDR3 DNA sequence: TGTGCCAGCAGCTTAGGGGGGCGTGGGGCCAACGTCCTGACTTTC. V and J are TRBV7-9 and TRBJ2-6; D is possibly TRBD1 (6 bases). Trimming shortened V by 1 base and J by 3 bases, and 7 bases separated the two germline ends. This CDR3 contains 15 residues. Germline V gives CDR1 SEHNR, CDR2 FQNEAQ (reference sequence).

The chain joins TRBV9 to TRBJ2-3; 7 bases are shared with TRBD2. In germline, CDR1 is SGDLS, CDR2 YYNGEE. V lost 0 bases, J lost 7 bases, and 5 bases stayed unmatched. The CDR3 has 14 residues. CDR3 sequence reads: CASSVVGGGYTQYF. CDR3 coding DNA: TGTGCCAGCAGCGTAGTGGGGGGGGGTTATACGCAGTATTTT.

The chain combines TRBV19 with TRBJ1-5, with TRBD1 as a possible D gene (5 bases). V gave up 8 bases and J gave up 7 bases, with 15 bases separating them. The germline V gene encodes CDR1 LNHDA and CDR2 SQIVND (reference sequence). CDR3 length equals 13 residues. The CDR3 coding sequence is TGTGCCAGTTGGGACGGGACTGGGCAGCCCCAGCATTTT. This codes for CASWDGTGQPQHF.

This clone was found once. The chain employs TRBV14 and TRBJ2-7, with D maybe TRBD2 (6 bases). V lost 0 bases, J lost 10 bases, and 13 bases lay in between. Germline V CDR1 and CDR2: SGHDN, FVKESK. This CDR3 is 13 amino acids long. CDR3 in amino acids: CASSQDRLGPQYF. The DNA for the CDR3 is TGTGCCAGCAGCCAAGACCGACTAGGCCCACAGTACTTC.

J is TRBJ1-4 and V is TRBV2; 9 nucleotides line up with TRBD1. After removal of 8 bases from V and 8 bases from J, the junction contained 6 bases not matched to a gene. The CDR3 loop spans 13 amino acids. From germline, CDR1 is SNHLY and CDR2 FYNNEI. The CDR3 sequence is CASRDRAVEKLFF. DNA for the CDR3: TGTGCCAGCCGGGACAGGGCTGTGGAAAAACTGTTTTTT.

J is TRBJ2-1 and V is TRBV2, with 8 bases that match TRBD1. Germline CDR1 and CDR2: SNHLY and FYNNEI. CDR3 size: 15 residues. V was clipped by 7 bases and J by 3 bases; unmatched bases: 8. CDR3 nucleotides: TGTGCCAGCACTATAGACAGGGGATACTACAATGAGCAGTTCTTC. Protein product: CASTIDRGYYNEQFF.

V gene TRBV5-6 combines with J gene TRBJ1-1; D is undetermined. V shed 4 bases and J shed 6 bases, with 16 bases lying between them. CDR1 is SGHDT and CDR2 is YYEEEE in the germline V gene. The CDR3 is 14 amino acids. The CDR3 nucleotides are TGTGCCAGCAGCCCTGGTGTAGGGAGCTCTGAAGCTTTCTTT. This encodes CASSPGVGSSEAFF. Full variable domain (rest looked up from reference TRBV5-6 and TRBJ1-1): DAGVTQSPTHLIKTRGQQVTLRCSPKSGHDTVSWYQQALGQGPQFIFQYYEEEERQRGNFPDRFSGHQFPNYSSELNVNALLLGDSALYLCASSPGVGSSEAFFGQGTRLTVV.

The CDR3 DNA follows: TGCAGCGCCACCAGGGGTGAAAAACTGTTTTTT. It specifies CSATRGEKLFF. This chain connects TRBV29-1 to TRBJ1-4; D may be TRBD1 (6 bases). Trimming removed 7 bases at V and 7 bases at J, with 10 bases between. CDR1 SQVTM and CDR2 ANQGSEA come from the germline V gene. This CDR3 spans 11 amino acids.

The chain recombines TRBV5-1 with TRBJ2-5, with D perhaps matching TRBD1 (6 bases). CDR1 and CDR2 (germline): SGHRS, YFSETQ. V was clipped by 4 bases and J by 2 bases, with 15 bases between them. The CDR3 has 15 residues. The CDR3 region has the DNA TGCGCCAGCAGCCGATGGACAGACAGACAAGAGACCCAGTACTTC. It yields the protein CASSRWTDRQETQYF.

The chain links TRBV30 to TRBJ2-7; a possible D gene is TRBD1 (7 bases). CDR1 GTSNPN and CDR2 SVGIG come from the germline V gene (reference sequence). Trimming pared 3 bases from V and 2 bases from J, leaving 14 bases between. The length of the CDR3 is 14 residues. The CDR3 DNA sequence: TGTGCCTGGAGGGGATCAGGGGGGCCCTACGAGCAGTACTTC. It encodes CAWRGSGGPYEQYF.

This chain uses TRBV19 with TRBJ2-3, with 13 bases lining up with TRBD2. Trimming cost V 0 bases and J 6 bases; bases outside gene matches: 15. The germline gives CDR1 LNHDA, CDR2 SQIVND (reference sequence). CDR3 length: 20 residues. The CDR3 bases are TGTGCCAGTAGTATAGAAGGACTAGCGGGAGTCCGACAACATTCGGATACGCAGTATTTT. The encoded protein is CASSIEGLAGVRQHSDTQYF.

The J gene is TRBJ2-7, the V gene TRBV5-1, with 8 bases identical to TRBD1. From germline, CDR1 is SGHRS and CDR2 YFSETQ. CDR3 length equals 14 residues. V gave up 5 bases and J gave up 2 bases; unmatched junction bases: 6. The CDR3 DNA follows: TGCGCCAGCAGTCCAGCAGGGGGCCCCTACGAGCAGTACTTC. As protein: CASSPAGGPYEQYF.

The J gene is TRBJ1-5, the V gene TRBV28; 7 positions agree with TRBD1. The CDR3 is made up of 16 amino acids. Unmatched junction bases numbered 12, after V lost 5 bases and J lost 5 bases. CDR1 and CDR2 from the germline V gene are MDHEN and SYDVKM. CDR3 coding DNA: TGTGCCAGCAGTCCTCCCCGGACAGGAGGGGATCAGCCCCAGCATTTT. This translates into CASSPPRTGGDQPQHF. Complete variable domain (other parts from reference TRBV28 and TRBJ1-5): DVKVTQSSRYLVKRTGEKVFLECVQDMDHENMFWYRQDPGLGLRLIYFSYDVKMKEKGDIPEGYSVSREKKERFSLILESASTNQTSMYLCASSPPRTGGDQPQHFGDGTRLSIL.